The 5 T cell receptor beta chains listed next were all sequenced from one sample in a study of shared clonotypes between healthy human individuals. The assay was immunoSEQ multiplex PCR, and TCRdb's table has in-frame clones only and misses some. The sample contains approximately 460,000 clones, roughly three quarters of which appear only once. Sequencing was performed on PBMCs. The receptors shown here come from a middle-aged woman in good health. Some clones in this sample may be carry-over from other donors' samples.

The V gene is TRBV18, the J gene TRBJ2-7; 9 bases agree with TRBD2. The germline CDR1 and CDR2 sequences are KGHSH and LQKENI. The CDR3 runs to 15 residues. V shed 6 bases, J shed 2 bases, and the junction held 8 bases outside the gene matches. The CDR3, as DNA: TGTGCCAGCTCGCAGAGCGGGGGGCTTACCTACGAGCAGTACTTC. The encoded protein is CASSQSGGLTYEQYF.

J is TRBJ2-1 and V is TRBV11-3; 11 bases are a match to TRBD2. The CDR3 has 16 residues. After removal of 6 bases from V and 0 bases from J, the junction contained 4 bases not matched to a gene. Per germline, CDR1 SGHNT and CDR2 YENEEA. This CDR3 reads CASRVAGGPSYNEQFF. As DNA, the CDR3 is TGTGCCAGCAGGGTAGCGGGAGGGCCCTCCTACAATGAGCAGTTCTTC.

This clone came up many times. The V and J genes are TRBV27 and TRBJ2-5, with TRBD2 matching 7 bases. V lost 7 bases, J lost 5 bases, and 19 bases stayed unmatched. CDR1 is MNHEY, CDR2 SMNVEV, per germline (reference sequence). The CDR3 is 17 residues long. The chain's CDR3 is CASMVLSGGSGVETQYF. In nucleotides, the CDR3 is TGTGCCAGCATGGTTCTTTCTGGCGGGAGTGGTGTTGAGACCCAGTACTTC.

Ten or more counts support this clone. V is TRBV4-2 and J is TRBJ1-4; D uncertain. V was pared by 6 bases and J by 8 bases, with 13 bases between. This CDR3 has 13 residues. Looked up from germline, CDR1 is LGHNA and CDR2 is YNFKEQ. CDR3 region: CASRAGGREKLFF. In nucleotides, the CDR3 is TGTGCCAGCAGGGCAGGAGGAAGGGAAAAACTGTTTTTT.

J is TRBJ1-1 and V is TRBV27; possible D gene TRBD1, 5 bases. Trimming shortened V by 7 bases and J by 4 bases, and 16 bases separated the two germline ends. Germline V lookup: CDR1 MNHEY, CDR2 SMNVEV (reference sequence). This CDR3 has 14 amino acids. Here the CDR3 DNA reads TGTGCCAGCAAGACGGCAGGGCTAGGCACTGAAGCTTTCTTT. Translating it yields CASKTAGLGTEAFF.